Sequencing of this T cell receptor beta chain was carried out in a study of cytomegalovirus exposure and HLA in healthy donors. PCR primers comprised 60 Vbeta and 13 Jbeta primers. Profiling relied on immunoSEQ multiplex PCR, and the TCRdb table lists in-frame clones only, not all of them. The data show some 150,000 clones, approximately 78% seen once. The CDR3 extends over 17 amino acids. Germline CDR1 is SGHRS and CDR2 is YFSETQ. The V gene end was trimmed by 5 bases and the J gene end by 3 bases; junction bases not matched to a gene: 12. The sequenced material came from PBMCs. The V gene is TRBV5-1, the J gene TRBJ1-4; 8 nucleotides line up with TRBD1. The clonotype comes from a woman in her forties or fifties in good health and CMV-seropositive. The CDR3 region is CASRSAGTGEPNEKLFF. The CDR3 DNA reads TGCGCCAGCAGGTCAGCCGGGACAGGCGAACCTAATGAAAAACTGTTTTTT.